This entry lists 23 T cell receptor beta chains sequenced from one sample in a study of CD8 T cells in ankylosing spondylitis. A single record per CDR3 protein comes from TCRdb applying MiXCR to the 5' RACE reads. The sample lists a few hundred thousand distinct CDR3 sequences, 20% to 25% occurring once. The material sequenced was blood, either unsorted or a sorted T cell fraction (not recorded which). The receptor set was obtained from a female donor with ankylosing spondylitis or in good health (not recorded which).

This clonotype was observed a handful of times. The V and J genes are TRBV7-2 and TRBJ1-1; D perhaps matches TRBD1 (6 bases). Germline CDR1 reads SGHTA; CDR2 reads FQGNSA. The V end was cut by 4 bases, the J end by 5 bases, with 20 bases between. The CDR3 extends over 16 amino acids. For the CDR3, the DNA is TGTGCCAGCAGCTCCCACGCGTCGGGGGGGCGAACTGAAGCTTTCTTT. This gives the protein CASSSHASGGRTEAFF.

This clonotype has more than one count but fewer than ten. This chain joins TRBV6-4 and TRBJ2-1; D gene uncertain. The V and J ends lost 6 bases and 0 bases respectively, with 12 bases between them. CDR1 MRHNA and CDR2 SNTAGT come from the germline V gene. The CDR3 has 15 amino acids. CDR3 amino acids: CASRKGPSSYNEQFF. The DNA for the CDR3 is TGTGCCAGCAGGAAAGGGCCCAGCTCCTACAATGAGCAGTTCTTC.

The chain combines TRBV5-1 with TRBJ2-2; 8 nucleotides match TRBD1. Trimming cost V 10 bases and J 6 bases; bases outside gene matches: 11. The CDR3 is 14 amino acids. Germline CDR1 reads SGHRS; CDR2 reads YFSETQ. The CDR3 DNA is TGCGCCTCGAACGACAGGGGCATGGCCGGGGAGCTGTTTTTT. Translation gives CASNDRGMAGELFF.

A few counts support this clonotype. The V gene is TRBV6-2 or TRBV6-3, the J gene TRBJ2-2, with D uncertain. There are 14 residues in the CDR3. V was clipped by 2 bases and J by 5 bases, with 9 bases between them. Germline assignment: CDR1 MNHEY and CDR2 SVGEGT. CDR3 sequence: CASSYRELTGELFF. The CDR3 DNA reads TGTGCCAGCAGTTACCGCGAATTAACCGGGGAGCTGTTTTTT.

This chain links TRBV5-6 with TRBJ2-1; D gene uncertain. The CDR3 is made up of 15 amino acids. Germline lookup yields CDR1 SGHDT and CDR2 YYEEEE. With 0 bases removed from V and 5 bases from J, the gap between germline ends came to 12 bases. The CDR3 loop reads CASSLVSPLHNEQFF. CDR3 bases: TGTGCCAGCAGCTTGGTGTCTCCCCTGCACAATGAGCAGTTCTTC.

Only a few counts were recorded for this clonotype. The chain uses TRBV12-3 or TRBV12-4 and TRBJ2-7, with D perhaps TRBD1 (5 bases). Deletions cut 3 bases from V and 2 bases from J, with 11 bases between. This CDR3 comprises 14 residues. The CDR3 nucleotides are TGTGCCAGCAGTTTGGGTCAGACAGCCTACGAGCAGTACTTC. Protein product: CASSLGQTAYEQYF.

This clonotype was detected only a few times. CDR3: CASSSDWSKEQFF. In DNA, the CDR3 is TGTGCCAGCAGCTCGGACTGGAGTAAAGAGCAGTTCTTC. The chain couples TRBV11-3 to TRBJ2-1; maybe TRBD2 (5 bases). The CDR3 is 13 amino acids. The germline V gene encodes CDR1 SGHNT and CDR2 YENEEA. With 4 bases removed from V and 10 bases from J, the gap between germline ends came to 14 bases.

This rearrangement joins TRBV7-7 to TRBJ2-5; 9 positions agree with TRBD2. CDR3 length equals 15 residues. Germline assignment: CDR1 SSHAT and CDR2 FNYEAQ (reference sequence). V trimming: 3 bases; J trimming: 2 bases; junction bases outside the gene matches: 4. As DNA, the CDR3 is TGTGCCAGCAGCTTGCAGACTAGCGGTCAAGAGACCCAGTACTTC. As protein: CASSLQTSGQETQYF.

CDR3 loop: CASSQVLGYSENTEAFF. The DNA of the CDR3 is TGTGCCAGCAGCCAAGTTTTGGGTTACAGTGAGAACACTGAAGCTTTCTTT. The chain links TRBV4-2 to TRBJ1-1, with D hard to call. Germline CDR1 LGHNA, CDR2 YNFKEQ. V lost 1 base, J lost 1 base, and 16 bases lay in between. The CDR3 totals 17 residues.

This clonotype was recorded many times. The CDR3 DNA follows: TGTGCCAGCAGCCAAGAACCACCACCGATCACAGATACGCAGTATTTT. As protein: CASSQEPPPITDTQYF. V and J are TRBV4-2 and TRBJ2-3; unclear D gene. Trimming removed 0 bases at V and 2 bases at J, with 12 bases between. The V gene's germline CDR1 is LGHNA and CDR2 YNFKEQ. This CDR3 is built from 16 residues.

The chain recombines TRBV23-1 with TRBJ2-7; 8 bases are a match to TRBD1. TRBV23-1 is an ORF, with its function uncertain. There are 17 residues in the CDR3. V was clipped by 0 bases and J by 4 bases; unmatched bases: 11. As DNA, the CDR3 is TGCGCCAGCAGTCAATCCTATGGGGGACAGGTACAATACGAGCAGTACTTC. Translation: CASSQSYGGQVQYEQYF.

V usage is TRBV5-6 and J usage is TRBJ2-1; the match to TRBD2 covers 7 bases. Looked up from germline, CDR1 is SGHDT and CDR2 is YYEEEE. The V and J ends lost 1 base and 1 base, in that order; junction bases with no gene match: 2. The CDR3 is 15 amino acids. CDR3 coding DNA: TGTGCCAGCAGCTTGTACGGGAGGTCCTACAATGAGCAGTTCTTC. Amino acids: CASSLYGRSYNEQFF.

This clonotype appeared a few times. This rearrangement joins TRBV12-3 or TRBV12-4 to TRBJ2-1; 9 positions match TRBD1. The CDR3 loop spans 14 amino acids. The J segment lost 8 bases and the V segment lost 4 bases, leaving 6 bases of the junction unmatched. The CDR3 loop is CASSWDRVRHEQFF. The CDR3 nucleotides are TGTGCCAGCAGTTGGGACAGGGTCCGTCATGAGCAGTTCTTC.

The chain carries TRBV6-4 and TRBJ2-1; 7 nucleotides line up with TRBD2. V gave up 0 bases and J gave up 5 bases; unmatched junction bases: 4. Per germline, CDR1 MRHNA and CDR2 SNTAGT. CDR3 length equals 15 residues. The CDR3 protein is CASSDSGGQNNEQFF. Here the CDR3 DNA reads TGTGCCAGCAGTGACTCGGGAGGGCAAAACAATGAGCAGTTCTTC.

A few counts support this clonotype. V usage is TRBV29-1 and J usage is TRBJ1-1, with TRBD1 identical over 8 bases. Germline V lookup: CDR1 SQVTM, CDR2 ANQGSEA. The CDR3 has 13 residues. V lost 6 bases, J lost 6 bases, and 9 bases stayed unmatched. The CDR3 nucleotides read TGCAGCGTGCAAACAGGGGGGTGGGCTGAAGCTTTCTTT. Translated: CSVQTGGWAEAFF.

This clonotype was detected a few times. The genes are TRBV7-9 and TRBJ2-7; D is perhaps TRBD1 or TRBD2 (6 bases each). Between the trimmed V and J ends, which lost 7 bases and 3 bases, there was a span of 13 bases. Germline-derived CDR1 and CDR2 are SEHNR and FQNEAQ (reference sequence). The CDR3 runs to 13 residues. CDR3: CASTEGGNYEQYF. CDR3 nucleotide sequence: TGTGCCAGCACAGAGGGGGGTAACTACGAGCAGTACTTC.

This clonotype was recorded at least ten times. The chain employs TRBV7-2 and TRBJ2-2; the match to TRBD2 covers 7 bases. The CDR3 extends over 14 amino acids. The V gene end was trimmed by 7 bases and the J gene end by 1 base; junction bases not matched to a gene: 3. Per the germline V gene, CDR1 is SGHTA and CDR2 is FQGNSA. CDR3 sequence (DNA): TGTGCCAGCACTAGCGGACGGAACACCGGGGAGCTGTTTTTT. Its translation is CASTSGRNTGELFF.

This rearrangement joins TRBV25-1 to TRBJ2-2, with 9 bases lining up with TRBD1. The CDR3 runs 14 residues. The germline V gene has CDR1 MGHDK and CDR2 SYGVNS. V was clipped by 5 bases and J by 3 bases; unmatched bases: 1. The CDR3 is CASSRTGDTGELFF. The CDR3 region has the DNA TGTGCCAGCAGTCGGACAGGGGACACCGGGGAGCTGTTTTTT.

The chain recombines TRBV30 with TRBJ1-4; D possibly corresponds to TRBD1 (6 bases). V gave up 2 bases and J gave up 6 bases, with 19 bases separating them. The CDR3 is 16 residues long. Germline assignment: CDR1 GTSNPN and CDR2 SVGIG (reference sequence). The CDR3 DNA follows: TGTGCCTGGAGTCGGGGGGGACAAACTGAAGATGAAAAACTGTTTTTT. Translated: CAWSRGGQTEDEKLFF.

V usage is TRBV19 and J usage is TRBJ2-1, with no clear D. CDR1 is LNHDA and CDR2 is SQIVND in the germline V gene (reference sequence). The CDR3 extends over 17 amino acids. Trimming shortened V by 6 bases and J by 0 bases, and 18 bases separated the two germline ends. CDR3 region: CASSPLASSSSYNEQFF. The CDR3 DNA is TGTGCCAGTAGCCCCCTCGCGAGCTCGAGCTCCTACAATGAGCAGTTCTTC. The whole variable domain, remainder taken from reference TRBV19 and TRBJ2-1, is DGGITQSPKYLFRKEGQNVTLSCEQNLNHDAMYWYRQDPGQGLRLIYYSQIVNDFQKGDIAEGYSVSREKKESFPLTVTSAQKNPTAFYLCASSPLASSSSYNEQFFGPGTRLTVL.

The CDR3 region has the DNA TGTGCCAGCAGTTACCACAGTGGCGGGGCGTACACCGGGGAGCTGTTTTTT. This translates into CASSYHSGGAYTGELFF. The chain links TRBV6-5 to TRBJ2-2, with a possible D match to TRBD2 (6 bases). This CDR3 spans 17 amino acids. V was cut by 2 bases and J by 3 bases, with 16 bases left in between. The V gene's germline CDR1 is MNHEY and CDR2 SVGAGI.

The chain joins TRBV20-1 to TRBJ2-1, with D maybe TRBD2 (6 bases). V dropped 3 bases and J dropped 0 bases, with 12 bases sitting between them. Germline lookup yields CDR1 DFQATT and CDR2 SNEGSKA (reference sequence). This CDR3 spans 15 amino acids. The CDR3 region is CSASYSGPSYNEQFF. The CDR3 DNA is TGCAGTGCTAGCTATAGCGGTCCCTCCTACAATGAGCAGTTCTTC.

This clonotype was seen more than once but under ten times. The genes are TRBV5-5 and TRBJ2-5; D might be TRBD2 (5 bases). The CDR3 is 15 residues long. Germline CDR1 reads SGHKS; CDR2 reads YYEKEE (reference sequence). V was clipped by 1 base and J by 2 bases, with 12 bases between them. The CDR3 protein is CASSLNGMGQETQYF. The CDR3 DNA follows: TGTGCCAGCAGCTTGAACGGGATGGGGCAAGAGACCCAGTACTTC. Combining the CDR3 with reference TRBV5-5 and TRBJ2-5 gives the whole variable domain DAGVTQSPTHLIKTRGQQVTLRCSPISGHKSVSWYQQVLGQGPQFIFQYYEKEERGRGNFPDRFSARQFPNYSSELNVNALLLGDSALYLCASSLNGMGQETQYFGPGTRLLVL.